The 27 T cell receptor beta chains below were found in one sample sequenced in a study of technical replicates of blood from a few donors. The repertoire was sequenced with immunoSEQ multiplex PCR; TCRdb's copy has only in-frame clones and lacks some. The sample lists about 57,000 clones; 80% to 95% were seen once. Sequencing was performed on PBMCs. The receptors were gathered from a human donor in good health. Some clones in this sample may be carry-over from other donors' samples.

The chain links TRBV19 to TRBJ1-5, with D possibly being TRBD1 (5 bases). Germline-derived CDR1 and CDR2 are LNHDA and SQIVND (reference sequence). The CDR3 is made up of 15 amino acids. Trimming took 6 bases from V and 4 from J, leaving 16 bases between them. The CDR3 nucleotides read TGTGCCAGTAGAGTTCAGGGCGAAGGGAATCAGCCCCAGCATTTT. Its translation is CASRVQGEGNQPQHF.

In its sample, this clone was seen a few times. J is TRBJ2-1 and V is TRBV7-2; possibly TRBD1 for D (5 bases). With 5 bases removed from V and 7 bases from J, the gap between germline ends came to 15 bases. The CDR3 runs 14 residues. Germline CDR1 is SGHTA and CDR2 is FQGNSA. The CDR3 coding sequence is TGTGCCAGCAGCCTAGGGGCCTCTTGGAATGAGCAGTTCTTC. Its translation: CASSLGASWNEQFF.

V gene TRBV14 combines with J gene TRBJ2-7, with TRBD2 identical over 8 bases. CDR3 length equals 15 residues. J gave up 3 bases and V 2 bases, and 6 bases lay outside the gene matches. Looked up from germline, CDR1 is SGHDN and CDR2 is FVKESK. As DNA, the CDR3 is TGTGCCAGCAGCCAAAAGGGACTAGTCTTCTACGAGCAGTACTTC. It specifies CASSQKGLVFYEQYF.

CDR3 region: CASSSGQRYGYTF. CDR3 in DNA: TGTGCCAGCAGTTCCGGACAGCGCTATGGCTACACCTTC. The chain couples TRBV28 to TRBJ1-2; maybe TRBD1 (6 bases). Trimming took 4 bases from V and 4 from J, leaving 10 bases between them. This CDR3 region has 13 residues. Germline lookup yields CDR1 MDHEN and CDR2 SYDVKM.

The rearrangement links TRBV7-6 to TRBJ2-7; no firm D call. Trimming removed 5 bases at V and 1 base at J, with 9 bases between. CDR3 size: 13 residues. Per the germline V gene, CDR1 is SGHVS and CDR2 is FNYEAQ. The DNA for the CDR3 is TGTGCCAGCAGCCTTCATCGGTCCTACGAGCAGTACTTC. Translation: CASSLHRSYEQYF.

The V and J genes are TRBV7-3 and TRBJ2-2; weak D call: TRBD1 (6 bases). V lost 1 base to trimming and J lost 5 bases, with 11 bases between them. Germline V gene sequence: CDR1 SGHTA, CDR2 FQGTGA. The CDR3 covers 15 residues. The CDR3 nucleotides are TGTGCCAGCAGCTTAAATGTGAGGGGGACCGGGGAGCTGTTTTTT. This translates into CASSLNVRGTGELFF.

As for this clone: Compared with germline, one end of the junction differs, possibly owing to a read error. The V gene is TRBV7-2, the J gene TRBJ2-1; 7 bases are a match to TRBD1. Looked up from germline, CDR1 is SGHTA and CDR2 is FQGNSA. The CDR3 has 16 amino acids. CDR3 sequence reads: CASSLGPRGQRDEQFF. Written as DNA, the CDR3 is TGTGCCAGCAGTTTAGGACCCCGGGGACAGAGGGATGAGCAGTTCTTC.

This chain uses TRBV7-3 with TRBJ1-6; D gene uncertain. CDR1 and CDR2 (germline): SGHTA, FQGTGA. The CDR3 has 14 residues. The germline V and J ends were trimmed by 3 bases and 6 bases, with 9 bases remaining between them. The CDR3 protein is CASSLGVGNSPLHF. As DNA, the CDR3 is TGTGCCAGCAGCTTGGGCGTGGGTAATTCACCCCTCCACTTT.

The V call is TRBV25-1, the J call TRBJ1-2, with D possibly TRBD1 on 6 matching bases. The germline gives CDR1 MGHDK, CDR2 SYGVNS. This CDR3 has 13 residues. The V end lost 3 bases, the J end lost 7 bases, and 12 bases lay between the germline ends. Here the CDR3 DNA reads TGTGCCAGCAGTGACAGGGGTTCGCGTGGCTACACCTTC. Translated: CASSDRGSRGYTF.

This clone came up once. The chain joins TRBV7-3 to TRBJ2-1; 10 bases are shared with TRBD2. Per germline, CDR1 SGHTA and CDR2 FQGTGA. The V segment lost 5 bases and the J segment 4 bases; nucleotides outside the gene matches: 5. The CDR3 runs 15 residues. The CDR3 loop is CASSPVAGGYNEQFF. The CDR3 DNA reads TGTGCCAGCAGCCCGGTAGCGGGAGGATACAATGAGCAGTTCTTC.

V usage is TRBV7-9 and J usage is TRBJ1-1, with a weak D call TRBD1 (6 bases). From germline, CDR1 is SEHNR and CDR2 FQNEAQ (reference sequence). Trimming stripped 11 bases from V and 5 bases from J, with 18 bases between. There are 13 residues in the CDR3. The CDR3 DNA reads TGTGCCGCGGACGGGGGGCAAGGAACTGAAGCTTTCTTT. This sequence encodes CAADGGQGTEAFF.

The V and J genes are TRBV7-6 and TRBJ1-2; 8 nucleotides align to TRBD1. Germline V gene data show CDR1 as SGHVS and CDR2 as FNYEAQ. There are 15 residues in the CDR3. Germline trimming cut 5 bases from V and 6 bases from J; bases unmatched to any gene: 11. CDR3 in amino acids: CASSALLTGGHGYTF. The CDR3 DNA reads TGTGCCAGCAGCGCCCTACTTACAGGGGGACATGGCTACACCTTC.

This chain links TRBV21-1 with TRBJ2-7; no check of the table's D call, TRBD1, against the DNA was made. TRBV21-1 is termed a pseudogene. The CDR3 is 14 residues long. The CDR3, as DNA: TGTGCCAGCAGCGGGGGACAGGGAGAGGGCGAGCAGTACTTC. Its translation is CASSGGQGEGEQYF.

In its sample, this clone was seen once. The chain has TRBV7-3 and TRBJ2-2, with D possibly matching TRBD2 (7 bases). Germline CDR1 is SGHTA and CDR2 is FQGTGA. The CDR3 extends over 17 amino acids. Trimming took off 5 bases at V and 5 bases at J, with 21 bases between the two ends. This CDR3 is CASSPHNPRGGTGELFF. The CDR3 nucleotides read TGTGCCAGCAGCCCCCATAACCCGAGGGGGGGGACCGGGGAGCTGTTTTTT.

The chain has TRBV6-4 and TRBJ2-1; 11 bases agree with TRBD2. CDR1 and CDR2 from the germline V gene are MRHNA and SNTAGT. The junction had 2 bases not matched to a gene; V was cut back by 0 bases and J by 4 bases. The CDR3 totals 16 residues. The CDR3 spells CASSDSGTSGYNEQFF. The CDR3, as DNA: TGTGCCAGCAGTGACTCGGGGACTAGCGGTTACAATGAGCAGTTCTTC.

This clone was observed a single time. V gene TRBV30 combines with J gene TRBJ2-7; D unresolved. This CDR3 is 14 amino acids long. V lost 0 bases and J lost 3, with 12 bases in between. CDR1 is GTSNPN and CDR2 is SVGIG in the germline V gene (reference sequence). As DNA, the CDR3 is TGTGCCTGGAGTGTGGGCCCCTTAGGCTACGAGCAGTACTTC. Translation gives CAWSVGPLGYEQYF.

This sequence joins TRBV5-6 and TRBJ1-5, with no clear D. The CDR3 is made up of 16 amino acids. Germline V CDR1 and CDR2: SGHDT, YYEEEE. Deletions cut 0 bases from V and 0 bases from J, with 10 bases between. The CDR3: CASSLAYGPSNQPQHF. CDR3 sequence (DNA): TGTGCCAGCAGCTTGGCCTATGGGCCTAGCAATCAGCCCCAGCATTTT.

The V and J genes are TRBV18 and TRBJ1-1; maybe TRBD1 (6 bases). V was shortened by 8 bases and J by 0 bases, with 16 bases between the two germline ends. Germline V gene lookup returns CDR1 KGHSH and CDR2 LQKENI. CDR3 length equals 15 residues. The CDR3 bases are TGTGCCAGCGGTAAGGACAGACTCCTGAACACTGAAGCTTTCTTT. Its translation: CASGKDRLLNTEAFF.

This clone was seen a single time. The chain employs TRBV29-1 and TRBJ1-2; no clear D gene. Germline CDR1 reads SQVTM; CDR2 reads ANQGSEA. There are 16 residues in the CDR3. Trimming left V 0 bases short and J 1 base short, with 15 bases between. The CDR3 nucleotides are TGCAGCGTTGAAGATGGAAGGGTGGACTTTAACTATGGCTACACCTTC. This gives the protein CSVEDGRVDFNYGYTF.

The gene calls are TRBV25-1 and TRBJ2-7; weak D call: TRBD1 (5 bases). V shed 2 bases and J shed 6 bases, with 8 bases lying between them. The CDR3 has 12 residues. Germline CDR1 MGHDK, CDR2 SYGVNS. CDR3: CASSEGAGEQYF. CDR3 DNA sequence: TGTGCCAGCAGTGAAGGGGCTGGCGAGCAGTACTTC.

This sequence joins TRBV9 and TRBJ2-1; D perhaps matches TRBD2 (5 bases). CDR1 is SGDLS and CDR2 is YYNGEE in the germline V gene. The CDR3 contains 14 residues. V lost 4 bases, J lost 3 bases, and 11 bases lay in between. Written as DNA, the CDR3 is TGTGCCAGCAGCCCACCCGGGATCTACAATGAGCAGTTCTTC. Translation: CASSPPGIYNEQFF.

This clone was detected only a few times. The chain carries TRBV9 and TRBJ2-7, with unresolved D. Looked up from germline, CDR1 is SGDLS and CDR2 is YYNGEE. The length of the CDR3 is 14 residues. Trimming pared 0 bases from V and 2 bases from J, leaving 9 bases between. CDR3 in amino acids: CASSVGTYPYEQYF. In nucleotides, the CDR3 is TGTGCCAGCAGCGTAGGCACTTACCCCTACGAGCAGTACTTC.

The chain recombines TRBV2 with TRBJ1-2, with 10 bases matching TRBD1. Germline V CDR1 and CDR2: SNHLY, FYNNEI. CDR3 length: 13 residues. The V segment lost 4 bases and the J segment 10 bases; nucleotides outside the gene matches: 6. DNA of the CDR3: TGTGCCAGCAGTGGACGACAGGGGGCCGCCTACACCTTC. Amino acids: CASSGRQGAAYTF.

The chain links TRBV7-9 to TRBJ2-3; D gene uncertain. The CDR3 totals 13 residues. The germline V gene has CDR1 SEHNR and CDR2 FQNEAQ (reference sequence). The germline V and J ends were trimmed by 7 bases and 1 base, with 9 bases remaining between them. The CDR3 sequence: CASTWARTDTQYF. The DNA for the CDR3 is TGTGCCAGCACCTGGGCTCGCACAGATACGCAGTATTTT.

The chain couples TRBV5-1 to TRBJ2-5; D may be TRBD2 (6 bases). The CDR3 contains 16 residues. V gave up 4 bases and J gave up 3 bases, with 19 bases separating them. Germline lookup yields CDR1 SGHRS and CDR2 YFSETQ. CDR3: CASSPVGGSAKETQYF. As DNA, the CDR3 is TGCGCCAGCAGCCCCGTCGGGGGATCGGCTAAAGAGACCCAGTACTTC.

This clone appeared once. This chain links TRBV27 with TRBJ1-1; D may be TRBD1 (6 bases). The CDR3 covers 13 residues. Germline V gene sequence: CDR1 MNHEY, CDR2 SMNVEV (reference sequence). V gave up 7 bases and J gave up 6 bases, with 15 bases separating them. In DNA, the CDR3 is TGTGCCAGCAATCCGAGGGGGGGACCTGAAGCTTTCTTT. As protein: CASNPRGGPEAFF.

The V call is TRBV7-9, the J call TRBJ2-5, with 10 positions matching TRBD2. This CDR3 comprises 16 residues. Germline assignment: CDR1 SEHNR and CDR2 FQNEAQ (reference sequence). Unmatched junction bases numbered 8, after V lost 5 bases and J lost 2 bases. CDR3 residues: CASSPLSGRIQETQYF. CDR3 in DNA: TGTGCCAGCAGCCCCCTTAGCGGGAGGATACAAGAGACCCAGTACTTC.